The 32 T cell receptor beta chains listed next were all sequenced from one sample in a study of blood T cell repertoires in COVID-19. TCRdb keeps only in-frame clones here, not all; method: immunoSEQ multiplex PCR. This table holds over 350,000 clones, around 86% found once. Source material: peripheral blood. Receptors were obtained from a woman aged 25 to 39 with active or convalescent COVID-19.

This clone appeared once. This chain joins TRBV10-2 and TRBJ1-2, with a possible D match to TRBD1 (5 bases). V was clipped by 3 bases and J by 3 bases, with 11 bases between them. Germline assignment: CDR1 WSHSY and CDR2 SAAADI. This CDR3 comprises 14 residues. The CDR3 nucleotides are TGCGCCAGCAGTGAAGGGCAGGGTCACTATGGCTACACCTTC. Translated, it gives CASSEGQGHYGYTF.

The chain has TRBV2 and TRBJ1-2; D may be TRBD1 (6 bases). Germline V gene lookup returns CDR1 SNHLY and CDR2 FYNNEI. The CDR3 is 17 amino acids. V shed 6 bases and J shed 0 bases, with 20 bases lying between them. The chain's CDR3 is CASRLPDSQTSNYGYTF. The DNA for the CDR3 is TGTGCCAGCAGGTTACCGGACAGTCAAACCTCTAACTATGGCTACACCTTC.

The rearrangement joins TRBV12-5 to TRBJ2-1; tentative D call: TRBD2 (6 bases). The CDR3 runs 13 residues. Trimming pared 0 bases from V and 9 bases from J, leaving 9 bases between. Per the germline V gene, CDR1 is LGHNT and CDR2 is FRNRAP. This CDR3 is CASGLVFGGEQFF. CDR3 nucleotides: TGTGCTAGTGGTTTGGTTTTCGGGGGTGAGCAGTTCTTC.

The rearrangement joins TRBV15 to TRBJ1-1; D unclear. The CDR3 is 15 amino acids. Per the germline V gene, CDR1 is LNHNV and CDR2 is YYDKDF (reference sequence). The germline V and J ends were trimmed by 0 bases and 1 base, with 9 bases remaining between them. The CDR3 protein is CATSRERLKNTEAFF. The CDR3 DNA reads as TGTGCCACCAGCAGAGAGAGACTGAAGAACACTGAAGCTTTCTTT.

The chain recombines TRBV2 with TRBJ1-4; no reliable D call. The CDR3 is 15 amino acids. Trimming pared 5 bases from V and 0 bases from J, leaving 10 bases between. The germline V gene encodes CDR1 SNHLY and CDR2 FYNNEI. This CDR3 is CASSPIDSTNEKLFF. The CDR3 coding sequence is TGTGCCAGCAGTCCAATTGACTCAACTAATGAAAAACTGTTTTTT. The variable domain in full, completed from reference TRBV2 and TRBJ1-4, reads EPEVTQTPSHQVTQMGQEVILRCVPISNHLYFYWYRQILGQKVEFLVSFYNNEISEKSEIFDDQFSVERPDGSNFTLKIRSTKLEDSAMYFCASSPIDSTNEKLFFGSGTQLSVL.

V gene TRBV3-1 (or the pseudogene TRBV3-2) combines with J gene TRBJ1-1; D remains unclear. The CDR3 has 13 amino acids. Per germline, CDR1 LGHDT and CDR2 YNNKEL (reference sequence). The V end was cut by 2 bases, the J end by 8 bases, with 12 bases between. CDR3 bases: TGTGCCAGCAGCCAACCCGCGGGCATCGAAGCTTTCTTT. Translating it yields CASSQPAGIEAFF.

This sequence joins TRBV7-2 and TRBJ2-7; TRBD2 matches at 8 bases. This CDR3 is 14 amino acids long. V trimming: 1 base; J trimming: 6 bases; junction bases outside the gene matches: 5. Germline assignment: CDR1 SGHTA and CDR2 FQGNSA. CDR3 bases: TGTGCCAGCAGCTTAGGTGGGGGACTAGGCGAGCAGTACTTC. This encodes CASSLGGGLGEQYF.

The chain recombines TRBV7-8 with TRBJ2-1, with 7 bases that match TRBD2. The CDR3 is 14 residues long. The junction had 10 bases not matched to a gene; V was cut back by 6 bases and J by 8 bases. In germline, CDR1 is SGHVS, CDR2 FQNEAQ. The CDR3 DNA reads as TGTGCCAGCAGTTTACCGGGACTAATTCATGAGCAGTTCTTC. Translating gives CASSLPGLIHEQFF.

The chain combines TRBV5-4 with TRBJ2-5, with 10 bases fitting TRBD2. With V trimmed by 6 bases and J by 3 bases, 2 bases remained unmatched. Germline values: CDR1 SGHNT, CDR2 YYREEE (reference sequence). CDR3 length equals 13 residues. The CDR3 coding sequence is TGTGCCAGCATCCTAGCGGGAGAAGAGACCCAGTACTTC. Translation: CASILAGEETQYF. Based on the CDR3 plus reference TRBV5-4 and TRBJ2-5, the full variable domain is ETGVTQSPTHLIKTRGQQVTLRCSSQSGHNTVSWYQQALGQGPQFIFQYYREEENGRGNFPPRFSGLQFPNYSSELNVNALELDDSALYLCASILAGEETQYFGPGTRLLVL.

The chain employs TRBV6-5 and TRBJ1-2, with 10 bases matching TRBD1. The V and J ends lost 7 bases and 8 bases, in that order; junction bases with no gene match: 10. CDR1 and CDR2 from the germline V gene are MNHEY and SVGAGI. The CDR3 extends over 14 amino acids. The CDR3 sequence is CASIRTDRGDGYTF. The CDR3 DNA reads TGTGCCAGCATTCGAACGGACAGGGGGGACGGCTACACCTTC.

The J gene is TRBJ2-5, the V gene TRBV12-5, with 7 bases that match TRBD1. The CDR3 runs to 13 residues. Germline CDR1 is LGHNT and CDR2 is FRNRAP. The trim removed 3 bases at V and 4 bases at J, leaving 2 bases unmatched. CDR3 coding DNA: TGTGCTAGTGGTTTACAGGGGCGAGAGACCCAGTACTTC. Encoded protein: CASGLQGRETQYF.

This clone has only a few counts. Here the CDR3 DNA reads TGCGCCAGCAGTATACAGGGCGAAGATAACACTGAAGCTTTCTTT. This gives the protein CASSIQGEDNTEAFF. The rearrangement links TRBV10-2 to TRBJ1-1; D may be TRBD1 (6 bases). In germline, CDR1 is WSHSY, CDR2 SAAADI. The germline V and J ends were trimmed by 5 bases and 2 bases, with 15 bases remaining between them. The CDR3 length is 15 residues.

This rearrangement joins TRBV7-6 to TRBJ2-7; D uncertain. This CDR3 contains 11 residues. CDR1 is SGHVS, CDR2 FNYEAQ, per germline. Trimming shortened V by 5 bases and J by 5 bases, and 7 bases separated the two germline ends. CDR3 nucleotides: TGTGCCAGCAGCCCCTCGGACGAGCAGTACTTC. It yields the protein CASSPSDEQYF.

This clone has a handful of counts. V gene TRBV5-6 combines with J gene TRBJ1-1; D is perhaps TRBD1 (5 bases). The CDR3 has 16 residues. The V gene's germline CDR1 is SGHDT and CDR2 YYEEEE. Trimming took 4 bases from V and 0 from J, leaving 16 bases between them. CDR3 amino acids: CASSAAGPLMNTEAFF. In nucleotides, the CDR3 is TGTGCCAGCAGCGCCGCAGGGCCCCTAATGAACACTGAAGCTTTCTTT.

In its sample, this clone was seen once. The chain carries TRBV12-5 and TRBJ2-1; 8 positions agree with TRBD1. CDR1 and CDR2 (germline): LGHNT, FRNRAP. This CDR3 is 17 amino acids long. V shed 1 base and J 6 bases; nucleotides not matched to a gene: 11. The CDR3 DNA follows: TGTGCTAGTGGTTTGGGATATTGGGGCAGGGGGCTCAATGAGCAGTTCTTC. It yields the protein CASGLGYWGRGLNEQFF.

This rearrangement joins TRBV10-3 to TRBJ2-7; perhaps TRBD2 as D (6 bases). Trimming left V 2 bases short and J 6 bases short, with 11 bases between. The CDR3 runs to 13 residues. The V gene's germline CDR1 is ENHRY and CDR2 SYGVKD. CDR3 residues: CAISEGGRGEQYF. The CDR3 bases are TGTGCCATCAGTGAGGGGGGGAGAGGCGAGCAGTACTTC.

As regards this clone: The same CDR3 can be traced to other DNA sequences in this sample. This sequence joins TRBV19 and TRBJ2-5; 11 positions agree with TRBD2. CDR3 length: 14 amino acids. Germline loops: CDR1 LNHDA, CDR2 SQIVND (reference sequence). V lost 4 bases, J lost 3 bases, and 1 base stayed unmatched. CDR3 nucleotide sequence: TGTGCCAGTAGTACACTAGCGGGGGAAGAGACCCAGTACTTC. Protein sequence: CASSTLAGEETQYF. Full variable domain (outside the CDR3, taken from reference TRBV19 and TRBJ2-5): DGGITQSPKYLFRKEGQNVTLSCEQNLNHDAMYWYRQDPGQGLRLIYYSQIVNDFQKGDIAEGYSVSREKKESFPLTVTSAQKNPTAFYLCASSTLAGEETQYFGPGTRLLVL.

V gene TRBV9 combines with J gene TRBJ2-1; tentatively, D is TRBD2 (6 bases). Between the trimmed V and J ends, which lost 4 bases and 8 bases, there was a span of 19 bases. Germline V gene sequence: CDR1 SGDLS, CDR2 YYNGEE. This CDR3 has 15 residues. CDR3: CASSTQGGGIDEQFF. CDR3 coding DNA: TGTGCCAGCAGCACGCAGGGAGGCGGGATCGATGAGCAGTTCTTC.

The chain has TRBV27 and TRBJ1-2, with TRBD1 identical over 10 bases. The CDR3 length is 13 residues. Germline V gene lookup returns CDR1 MNHEY and CDR2 SMNVEV (reference sequence). Trimming removed 4 bases from V and 7 bases from J; junction bases left unmatched: 3. The CDR3 spells CASSSGQGGGYTF. CDR3 DNA: TGTGCCAGCAGTTCCGGACAGGGGGGTGGCTACACCTTC.

The chain employs TRBV2 and TRBJ2-3; 10 nucleotides agree with TRBD2. The V gene end was trimmed by 5 bases and the J gene end by 4 bases; junction bases not matched to a gene: 6. Germline V gives CDR1 SNHLY, CDR2 FYNNEI. The CDR3 runs to 15 residues. CDR3 sequence reads: CASSRPSGGADTQYF. CDR3 sequence (DNA): TGTGCCAGCAGTCGTCCTAGCGGGGGCGCAGATACGCAGTATTTT.

This chain joins TRBV5-1 and TRBJ1-2, with 10 bases fitting TRBD1. In germline, CDR1 is SGHRS, CDR2 YFSETQ. J was trimmed by 5 bases and V by 4 bases; bases with no gene match: 8. CDR3 length: 15 amino acids. The CDR3 loop reads CASSDGQGVVYGYTF. In DNA, the CDR3 is TGCGCCAGCAGCGATGGACAGGGGGTTGTGTATGGCTACACCTTC. Drawing the rest from reference TRBV5-1 and TRBJ1-2, the complete variable domain is KAGVTQTPRYLIKTRGQQVTLSCSPISGHRSVSWYQQTPGQGLQFLFEYFSETQRNKGNFPGRFSGRQFSNSRSEMNVSTLELGDSALYLCASSDGQGVVYGYTFGSGTRLTVV.

The chain uses TRBV7-9 and TRBJ1-4; D call uncertain. This CDR3 contains 13 residues. Between the trimmed V and J ends, which lost 2 bases and 6 bases, there was a span of 7 bases. Germline V gene data show CDR1 as SEHNR and CDR2 as FQNEAQ (reference sequence). The CDR3 sequence: CASSLFTDEKLFF. CDR3 DNA: TGTGCCAGCAGCTTATTTACAGATGAAAAACTGTTTTTT.

This chain links TRBV7-2 with TRBJ1-2, with 7 positions matching TRBD1. The CDR3 covers 15 residues. Germline CDR1 SGHTA, CDR2 FQGNSA. V shed 1 base and J 8 bases; nucleotides not matched to a gene: 10. Here the CDR3 reads CASSLEDRLGGGYTF. For the CDR3, the DNA is TGTGCCAGCAGCTTAGAGGACAGGTTAGGAGGAGGCTACACCTTC.

This clone was found once. CDR3 amino acids: CATLAGESGNEQFF. In DNA, the CDR3 is TGTGCCACATTGGCGGGAGAGTCCGGCAATGAGCAGTTCTTC. J is TRBJ2-1 and V is TRBV19; TRBD2 aligns across 7 bases. The length of the CDR3 is 14 residues. CDR1 LNHDA and CDR2 SQIVND come from the germline V gene (reference sequence). Trimming at V came to 10 bases and at J to 6 bases, leaving 12 bases not matched to a gene.

This clone has a handful of counts. V and J are TRBV5-1 and TRBJ2-7; D ambiguous. CDR3 length equals 13 residues. Trimming stripped 0 bases from V and 4 bases from J, with 8 bases between. Germline values: CDR1 SGHRS, CDR2 YFSETQ. The CDR3 sequence: CASSLAGEYEQYF. The CDR3 DNA reads as TGCGCCAGCAGCTTGGCTGGAGAATACGAGCAGTACTTC.

This clone was found a few times. The V call is TRBV27, the J call TRBJ1-3; weak D call: TRBD1 (5 bases). This CDR3 region has 17 residues. CDR1 is MNHEY and CDR2 is SMNVEV in the germline V gene (reference sequence). Trimming took off 4 bases at V and 0 bases at J, with 16 bases between the two ends. The CDR3 loop is CASSSTPTVFSGNTIYF. In nucleotides, the CDR3 is TGTGCCAGCAGTTCGACCCCGACAGTCTTCTCTGGAAACACCATATATTTT.

This chain uses TRBV5-1 with TRBJ2-3, with 9 bases matching TRBD1. Germline values: CDR1 SGHRS, CDR2 YFSETQ. The CDR3 spans 16 residues. J was trimmed by 1 base and V by 0 bases; bases with no gene match: 3. The CDR3 nucleotides read TGCGCCAGCAGCTTGGCCGGGGACAGGGGCACAGATACGCAGTATTTT. It is translated as CASSLAGDRGTDTQYF.

This clone was found once. The chain uses TRBV15 and TRBJ2-5; D may be TRBD2 (6 bases). The CDR3 runs 13 residues. The germline CDR1 and CDR2 sequences are LNHNV and YYDKDF (reference sequence). The ends were cut back, 5 bases at V and 5 bases at J, with 12 bases in the middle. CDR3 region: CATSPLGGETQYF. For the CDR3, the DNA is TGTGCCACCAGCCCCCTAGGAGGGGAGACCCAGTACTTC. Combining the CDR3 with reference TRBV15 and TRBJ2-5 gives the whole variable domain DAMVIQNPRYQVTQFGKPVTLSCSQTLNHNVMYWYQQKSSQAPKLLFHYYDKDFNNEADTPDNFQSRRPNTSFCFLDIRSPGLGDTAMYLCATSPLGGETQYFGPGTRLLVL.

A single count supports this clone. Distinct nucleotide sequences in the sample also encode this CDR3. The rearrangement links TRBV12-3 or TRBV12-4 to TRBJ1-5; D perhaps matches TRBD1 (6 bases). The CDR3 is 13 residues long. Trimming left V 5 bases short and J 7 bases short, with 12 bases between. The CDR3 spells CASSPQGGQPQHF. The CDR3 nucleotides are TGTGCCAGCAGTCCACAGGGAGGGCAGCCCCAGCATTTT.

The chain links TRBV27 to TRBJ1-2; the match to TRBD1 covers 8 bases. The CDR3 consists of 15 residues. V shed 7 bases and J 8 bases; nucleotides not matched to a gene: 15. The germline V gene encodes CDR1 MNHEY and CDR2 SMNVEV (reference sequence). The CDR3 DNA follows: TGTGCCAGCACCAGTTTGGGGGGACAGGCTCCGGGCTACACCTTC. It encodes CASTSLGGQAPGYTF.

V and J are TRBV10-1 and TRBJ1-1; 8 bases align to TRBD1. The CDR3 length is 16 residues. Per the germline V gene, CDR1 is WNHNN and CDR2 is SYGVQD (reference sequence). The V segment lost 2 bases and the J segment 0 bases; nucleotides outside the gene matches: 5. The CDR3 DNA reads TGCGCCAGCAGTGAGGGCCCAGGGGGCATGAACACTGAAGCTTTCTTT. Amino acids: CASSEGPGGMNTEAFF.

The chain is built from TRBV10-2 and TRBJ2-1; possibly TRBD2 for D (6 bases). The CDR3 runs to 18 residues. The germline V gene has CDR1 WSHSY and CDR2 SAAADI. The V end was cut by 6 bases, the J end by 3 bases, with 24 bases between. The DNA of the CDR3 is TGCGCCAGCAGGCCAAGCTTCATCACTAGCCCCAACTACAATGAGCAGTTCTTC. Its protein is CASRPSFITSPNYNEQFF.